Included here is one T cell receptor (beta chain) sequence, with context. This CDR3 has 16 residues. The V and J ends lost 2 bases and 7 bases respectively, with 15 bases between them. Germline V gene lookup returns CDR1 SGHTA and CDR2 FQGNSA. Per-sample PBMC isolation yielded at least 6.5 million cells. The use of a sample-barcoded 5' primer and a J-beta primer mix characterized a second PCR of roughly 6 to 11 cycles. TCRdb analysed the 5' RACE reads with MiXCR anew, one entry per CDR3 protein. The sample holds around 600,000 distinct CDR3 sequences; around 48% are singletons and the top ten take around 24%. The data were obtained in a study of blood T cells in healthy people across ages.

The receptor was isolated from an older man in good health. V gene TRBV7-2 combines with J gene TRBJ1-6; TRBD1 is a possible D gene (5 bases). Source material: blood. The CDR3, as DNA: TGTGCCAGCAGCTTATTGGGGGGACGGGGAAATTCACCCCTCCACTTT. It codes for CASSLLGGRGNSPLHF.